A selection of T cell receptor beta chains follows, all from one sample in a study of cytomegalovirus exposure and HLA in healthy donors. TCRdb's copy holds only in-frame clones and misses some; the assay was immunoSEQ multiplex PCR. The sample lists around 110,000 clones; around 65% were seen once. Material for sequencing was PBMCs. These receptors all stem from a man aged 18 to 35 in good health and CMV-seronegative. CDR3s include the opening cysteine and the closing phenylalanine or tryptophan.

length: 16
V: TRBV21-1
CDR3: CASSPLRGTLNEKLFF

length: 16
V: TRBV5-1
CDR3: CASSLVGLAGHNEQFF

length: 12
V: TRBV7-9
CDR3: CASSARDTEAFF

length: 15
V: TRBV27
CDR3: CASSPLGQGYYGYTF

length: 12
V: TRBV29-1
CDR3: CSVVTGTDTQYF

length: 16
V: TRBV9
CDR3: CASSVTPSGPTDTQYF

length: 13
V: TRBV29-1
CDR3: CSVERTGANVLTF

length: 17
V: TRBV5-6
CDR3: CASSLIIGRGQDTEAFF

length: 16
V: TRBV9
CDR3: CASSVGGTAVDETQYF

length: 15
V: TRBV5-4
CDR3: CASSLDRANYNEQFF

length: 14
V: TRBV7-9
CDR3: CASSSGASAYEQYF

length: 18
V: TRBV4-3
CDR3: CASSPKGRGSWDTGELFF

length: 15
V: TRBV4-3
CDR3: CASSRGQGGTGELFF

length: 15
V: TRBV11-2
CDR3: CASSPSAGPQNIQYF

length: 15
V: TRBV5-1
CDR3: CASSSYRGPNEKLFF

length: 14
V: TRBV19
CDR3: CASSMADGTYEQYF

length: 15
V: TRBV7-9
CDR3: CASSQPSAGGYEQYF

length: 12
V: TRBV2
CDR3: CASRGASYEQYF

length: 13
V: TRBV5-4
CDR3: CASSLSGYNEQFF

length: 15
V: TRBV14
CDR3: CASSQDFTGVYTQYF

length: 17
V: TRBV28
CDR3: CASSLGYPGQGDQPQHF

length: 15
V: TRBV19
CDR3: CASGGGTLSYNEQFF

length: 16
V: TRBV27
CDR3: CASSTILAGEGDEQFF

length: 14
V: TRBV23-1
CDR3: CASSQVWAHQPQHF

length: 13
V: TRBV19
CDR3: CASWEGSNTEAFF

length: 15
V: TRBV25-1
CDR3: CASSSDRRSSYEQYF

length: 15
V: TRBV27
CDR3: CASSLSQGSFYGYTF

length: 15
V: TRBV5-8
CDR3: CASSIAQRSKDTQYF

length: 14
V: TRBV7-3
CDR3: CASSLQVVTDTQYF

length: 15
V: TRBV5-1
CDR3: CASSNYYGSINEQFF

length: 13
V: TRBV29-1
CDR3: CSVGRYLNSEAFF

length: 14
V: TRBV7-2
CDR3: CASSLTGTDPSKYF

length: 11
V: TRBV29-1
CDR3: CSVEGRGGYTF

length: 14
V: TRBV7-9
CDR3: CASSPLGGAYGYTF

length: 14
V: TRBV5-4
CDR3: CASSFGAQDNEQFF

length: 15
V: TRBV5-6
CDR3: CASSPTGGHTGELFF

length: 16
V: TRBV7-9
CDR3: CASIAGPSTGANVLTF

length: 14
V: TRBV5-1
CDR3: CASSLFLGSYEQSF